One and the same sample provided the 29 T cell receptor beta chains below, sequenced in a study of cytomegalovirus exposure and HLA in healthy donors. Both 60 Vbeta primers and 13 Jbeta primers went into the PCR. Clones were read by immunoSEQ multiplex PCR, and TCRdb kept only the in-frame ones, dropping some. The top ten hold about 4% of the sample, which has about 270,000 clones, about nine tenths seen once. Sequenced sample: PBMCs. These receptors were obtained from a man aged 35-49 years in good health and CMV-seropositive.

This chain connects TRBV7-2 to TRBJ2-1, with TRBD2 matching 13 bases. Germline CDR1 reads SGHTA; CDR2 reads FQGNSA. V was clipped by 3 bases and J by 0 bases; unmatched bases: 5. This CDR3 is built from 18 residues. CDR3 coding DNA: TGTGCCAGCAGCTTGGGACTAGCGGGAAAGAGCTCCTACAATGAGCAGTTCTTC. Protein sequence: CASSLGLAGKSSYNEQFF.

V usage is TRBV27 and J usage is TRBJ2-7; D might be TRBD1 (6 bases). The CDR3 runs 14 residues. Trimming pared 5 bases from V and 0 bases from J, leaving 11 bases between. The germline CDR1 and CDR2 sequences are MNHEY and SMNVEV (reference sequence). DNA for the CDR3: TGTGCCAGCAGTAAACTGGACAGCTCCTACGAGCAGTACTTC. It is translated as CASSKLDSSYEQYF.

The V and J genes are TRBV7-2 and TRBJ2-1; perhaps TRBD2 as D (6 bases). This CDR3 contains 17 residues. From germline, CDR1 is SGHTA and CDR2 FQGNSA. Trimming cost V 0 bases and J 5 bases, with 17 bases left between them. CDR3 bases: TGTGCCAGCAGCTTAGCATCTCCAGCGGGCACACACAATGAGCAGTTCTTC. This codes for CASSLASPAGTHNEQFF. Together with reference TRBV7-2 and TRBJ2-1, the CDR3 gives the full variable domain: GAGVSQSPSNKVTEKGKDVELRCDPISGHTALYWYRQSLGQGLEFLIYFQGNSAPDKSGLPSDRFSAERTGGSVSTLTIQRTQQEDSAVYLCASSLASPAGTHNEQFFGPGTRLTVL.

The rearrangement links TRBV19 to TRBJ2-2; 8 positions match TRBD1. Germline values: CDR1 LNHDA, CDR2 SQIVND (reference sequence). CDR3 length: 15 amino acids. The J segment lost 7 bases and the V segment lost 7 bases, leaving 11 bases of the junction unmatched. The CDR3, as DNA: TGTGCCAGTATTCACGCAGGGGGCGCGGGCGGGGAGCTGTTTTTT. Translated, it gives CASIHAGGAGGELFF.

The J gene is TRBJ2-7, the V gene TRBV5-5; weak D call: TRBD1 (6 bases). Trimming left V 2 bases short and J 2 bases short, with 11 bases between. Germline values: CDR1 SGHKS, CDR2 YYEKEE (reference sequence). The CDR3 is made up of 14 amino acids. CDR3 nucleotides: TGTGCCAGCAGCTTCAGGGGTTTTCCCTACGAGCAGTACTTC. It encodes CASSFRGFPYEQYF.

This chain links TRBV7-9 with TRBJ1-4; D call uncertain. The CDR3 loop spans 19 amino acids. Trimming cost V 1 base and J 0 bases, with 18 bases left between them. Germline CDR1 SEHNR, CDR2 FQNEAQ (reference sequence). The CDR3 loop reads CASSLVVRAYGPTNEKLFF. CDR3 nucleotide sequence: TGTGCCAGCAGCTTAGTAGTGAGGGCTTATGGGCCAACTAATGAAAAACTGTTTTTT. Supplemented by reference TRBV7-9 and TRBJ1-4, the full variable domain reads DTGVSQNPRHKITKRGQNVTFRCDPISEHNRLYWYRQTLGQGPEFLTYFQNEAQLEKSRLLSDRFSAERPKGSFSTLEIQRTEQGDSAMYLCASSLVVRAYGPTNEKLFFGSGTQLSVL.

The chain uses TRBV7-9 and TRBJ2-3; 9 bases fit TRBD2. This CDR3 is 17 amino acids long. Germline CDR1 is SEHNR and CDR2 is FQNEAQ (reference sequence). V lost 0 bases, J lost 3 bases, and 7 bases stayed unmatched. In DNA, the CDR3 is TGTGCCAGCAGCTTAGCCCCAGCGGGAGGTCATACAGATACGCAGTATTTT. Amino acids: CASSLAPAGGHTDTQYF. The variable domain in full, completed from reference TRBV7-9 and TRBJ2-3, reads DTGVSQNPRHKITKRGQNVTFRCDPISEHNRLYWYRQTLGQGPEFLTYFQNEAQLEKSRLLSDRFSAERPKGSFSTLEIQRTEQGDSAMYLCASSLAPAGGHTDTQYFGPGTRLTVL.

The gene calls are TRBV2 and TRBJ2-7; perhaps TRBD2 as D (5 bases). With 4 bases removed from V and 6 bases from J, the gap between germline ends came to 7 bases. CDR1 and CDR2 (germline): SNHLY, FYNNEI. CDR3 length: 11 amino acids. CDR3 loop: CASSGGIEQYF. Here the CDR3 DNA reads TGTGCCAGCAGTGGAGGGATCGAGCAGTACTTC.

The V gene is TRBV27, the J gene TRBJ2-7; 9 nucleotides match TRBD2. Germline V gene data show CDR1 as MNHEY and CDR2 as SMNVEV (reference sequence). This CDR3 comprises 15 residues. The trim removed 6 bases at V and 0 bases at J, leaving 6 bases unmatched. CDR3 nucleotides: TGTGCCAGCAGCCTGACTAGCGGCTCCTCCTACGAGCAGTACTTC. Encoded protein: CASSLTSGSSYEQYF.

The J gene is TRBJ2-7, the V gene TRBV6-5, with 8 nucleotides matching TRBD1. V lost 5 bases, J lost 0 bases, and 6 bases stayed unmatched. From germline, CDR1 is MNHEY and CDR2 SVGAGI. The CDR3 runs to 15 residues. As DNA, the CDR3 is TGTGCCAGCAGTGGTCCAGGGGGCCACTCCTACGAGCAGTACTTC. Protein sequence: CASSGPGGHSYEQYF.

The CDR3 here is CASSPQSGQETQYF. Here the CDR3 DNA reads TGCGCCAGCAGCCCCCAAAGCGGCCAAGAGACCCAGTACTTC. This chain connects TRBV5-1 to TRBJ2-5, with a tentative D call TRBD2 (5 bases). From germline, CDR1 is SGHRS and CDR2 YFSETQ. Trimming removed 4 bases from V and 1 base from J, with 11 bases in between. This CDR3 is built from 14 residues.

The J gene is TRBJ1-1, the V gene TRBV11-2, with D perhaps matching TRBD1 (5 bases). Trimming took off 1 base at V and 2 bases at J, with 14 bases between the two ends. Germline CDR1 SGHAT, CDR2 FQNNGV. The CDR3 length is 16 residues. The CDR3 DNA is TGTGCCAGCAGCTTAGCGCGGGGGAGGGGCAACACTGAAGCTTTCTTT. Its translation is CASSLARGRGNTEAFF.

The chain links TRBV15 to TRBJ2-7; 11 nucleotides align to TRBD2. Looked up from germline, CDR1 is LNHNV and CDR2 is YYDKDF (reference sequence). The CDR3 runs to 19 residues. The V segment lost 5 bases and the J segment 0 bases; nucleotides outside the gene matches: 15. The CDR3 loop is CATSDRTSGRSVPSYEQYF. The CDR3 region has the DNA TGTGCCACCAGCGACCGGACTAGCGGGCGGTCCGTCCCCTCCTACGAGCAGTACTTC.

This chain joins TRBV4-2 and TRBJ2-7; the match to TRBD2 covers 10 bases. Germline loops: CDR1 LGHNA, CDR2 YNFKEQ. V lost 6 bases to trimming and J lost 5 bases; unmatched junction nucleotides: 10. This CDR3 is 15 amino acids long. In DNA form, the CDR3 reads TGTGCCAGCAGATCCCCCGGGACTAGCGTCCACGAGCAGTACTTC. It yields the protein CASRSPGTSVHEQYF.

The chain recombines TRBV6-5 with TRBJ1-2; TRBD1 matches at 8 bases. V was pared by 6 bases and J by 7 bases, with 13 bases of the junction left unmatched. CDR1 MNHEY and CDR2 SVGAGI come from the germline V gene. This CDR3 spans 15 amino acids. The CDR3 here is CASSSNRDRRAGYTF. CDR3 coding DNA: TGTGCCAGCAGCTCAAACCGGGACAGGAGAGCTGGCTACACCTTC.

This clone was detected once. This chain uses TRBV27 with TRBJ2-5; 9 bases match TRBD2. Germline V gives CDR1 MNHEY, CDR2 SMNVEV (reference sequence). Germline trimming cut 5 bases from V and 5 bases from J; bases unmatched to any gene: 9. CDR3 size: 15 residues. The CDR3, as DNA: TGTGCCAGCAGTCCTCGGACTAGCGTTGTGGAGACCCAGTACTTC. It codes for CASSPRTSVVETQYF.

The chain has TRBV5-1 and TRBJ2-7; D possibly corresponds to TRBD2 (5 bases). Trimming left V 1 base short and J 6 bases short, with 20 bases between. This CDR3 spans 16 amino acids. Germline lookup yields CDR1 SGHRS and CDR2 YFSETQ. CDR3 coding DNA: TGCGCCAGCAGCTTGCAGGAGGTAGGGCCTCACCCCGAGCAGTACTTC. It codes for CASSLQEVGPHPEQYF.

This chain joins TRBV4-3 and TRBJ2-7; 10 bases align to TRBD2. CDR1 is LGHNA, CDR2 YSLEER, per germline. V gave up 0 bases and J gave up 6 bases; unmatched junction bases: 14. The CDR3 loop spans 18 amino acids. CDR3 bases: TGCGCCAGCAGCCAAGAAGCCCCAGGGGCTAGCGGGAGTGGCGAGCAGTACTTC. This encodes CASSQEAPGASGSGEQYF.

This chain connects TRBV9 to TRBJ1-1; tentative D call: TRBD1 (5 bases). Germline assignment: CDR1 SGDLS and CDR2 YYNGEE. Trimming left V 3 bases short and J 1 base short, with 10 bases between. This CDR3 region has 14 residues. CDR3 amino acids: CASSAGGGNTEAFF. DNA for the CDR3: TGTGCCAGCAGCGCCGGGGGGGGGAACACTGAAGCTTTCTTT.

This clone was detected only once. The V and J genes are TRBV6-5 and TRBJ1-6; possible D gene TRBD1, 5 bases. This CDR3 has 15 residues. V lost 0 bases and J 7 bases, leaving 10 bases between the germline ends. The germline V gene has CDR1 MNHEY and CDR2 SVGAGI. Written as DNA, the CDR3 is TGTGCCAGCAGTTACTCATGGCAGGGAAATTCACCCCTCCACTTT. Its protein product is CASSYSWQGNSPLHF.

This clone turned up a few times. CDR3 residues: CASRGISGRAYNEQFF. CDR3 nucleotide sequence: TGTGCCAGCCGGGGAATAAGCGGGAGGGCGTACAATGAGCAGTTCTTC. The chain couples TRBV19 to TRBJ2-1; 10 nucleotides match TRBD2. The CDR3 contains 16 residues. With V trimmed by 9 bases and J by 4 bases, 12 bases remained unmatched. The germline CDR1 and CDR2 sequences are LNHDA and SQIVND (reference sequence).

The gene calls are TRBV6-5 and TRBJ2-7; D may be TRBD2 (5 bases). This CDR3 region has 12 residues. Germline CDR1 MNHEY, CDR2 SVGAGI. Trimming removed 7 bases from V and 3 bases from J, with 10 bases in between. CDR3 sequence reads: CASKAESYEQYF. The CDR3 DNA reads as TGTGCCAGCAAAGCGGAGAGCTACGAGCAGTACTTC.

The chain employs TRBV6-1 and TRBJ1-4; D not resolved. V was trimmed by 2 bases and J by 7 bases, leaving 14 bases between them. The CDR3 contains 15 residues. The germline gives CDR1 MNHNS, CDR2 SASEGT. The CDR3 here is CASSERRASSEKLFF. The CDR3, as DNA: TGTGCCAGCAGTGAACGGAGGGCCAGCAGTGAAAAACTGTTTTTT.

This clone was seen once. This chain joins TRBV6-1 and TRBJ2-1, with 10 nucleotides matching TRBD2. This CDR3 region has 19 residues. Unmatched junction bases numbered 10, after V lost 2 bases and J lost 0 bases. CDR1 and CDR2 (germline): MNHNS, SASEGT. The CDR3 loop reads CASSEWALAGPSSYNEQFF. In DNA, the CDR3 is TGTGCCAGCAGTGAATGGGCACTAGCGGGGCCGAGCTCCTACAATGAGCAGTTCTTC.

This chain uses TRBV5-4 with TRBJ1-2; possibly TRBD1 for D (5 bases). Trimming pared 0 bases from V and 4 bases from J, leaving 10 bases between. Germline V CDR1 and CDR2: SGHNT, YYREEE (reference sequence). The CDR3 sequence is 14 residues long. As DNA, the CDR3 is TGTGCCAGCAGCTTGGGGGGGGATAGCTATGGCTACACCTTC. Amino acid sequence: CASSLGGDSYGYTF.

As regards this clone: The same CDR3 can be traced to other DNA sequences in this sample. This chain links TRBV6-1 with TRBJ2-7; no definite D call. This CDR3 comprises 13 residues. CDR1 and CDR2 (germline): MNHNS, SASEGT. The germline V and J ends were trimmed by 0 bases and 3 bases, with 6 bases remaining between them. The DNA of the CDR3 is TGTGCCAGCAGTGAAGCTCGCGGCTACGAGCAGTACTTC. Protein sequence: CASSEARGYEQYF.

J is TRBJ2-3 and V is TRBV4-1, with TRBD2 matching 11 bases. The CDR3 extends over 15 amino acids. Germline V gives CDR1 MGHRA, CDR2 YSYEKL. The V segment lost 6 bases and the J segment 1 base; nucleotides outside the gene matches: 3. CDR3 DNA sequence: TGCGCCAGCAGGGATAGCGGGAGGGGCACAGATACGCAGTATTTT. Protein product: CASRDSGRGTDTQYF.

The rearrangement links TRBV5-1 to TRBJ2-7, with D maybe TRBD1 (6 bases). Germline-derived CDR1 and CDR2 are SGHRS and YFSETQ. This CDR3 is 18 amino acids long. The V end lost 0 bases, the J end lost 3 bases, and 22 bases lay between the germline ends. The CDR3, as DNA: TGCGCCAGCAGCTTGGAATCCCCATTCGAAGGGGGTCACTACGAGCAGTACTTC. Translated, it gives CASSLESPFEGGHYEQYF. The full variable domain, in which reference TRBV5-1 and TRBJ2-7 provide the parts outside the CDR3, is KAGVTQTPRYLIKTRGQQVTLSCSPISGHRSVSWYQQTPGQGLQFLFEYFSETQRNKGNFPGRFSGRQFSNSRSEMNVSTLELGDSALYLCASSLESPFEGGHYEQYFGPGTRLTVT.

CDR3 in DNA: TGTGCCAGCAGCGTAGGTTTGGGTTGGGTACGGGGCACCGGGGAGCTGTTTTTT. Translating gives CASSVGLGWVRGTGELFF. This chain uses TRBV9 with TRBJ2-2, with a tentative D call TRBD2 (5 bases). This CDR3 is 18 amino acids long. The germline gives CDR1 SGDLS, CDR2 YYNGEE. V lost 0 bases to trimming and J lost 4 bases, with 19 bases between them.